Each of the 21 T cell receptor beta chains below was sequenced from the same sample in a study of blood T cell repertoires in COVID-19. Here immunoSEQ multiplex PCR was the method, and the copy in TCRdb shows in-frame clones only, minus some. The sample yields some 130,000 clones, about 72% seen once. Sequencing input: peripheral blood. These receptors were taken from a woman aged 70-85 years with acute or convalescent COVID-19.

The chain uses TRBV18 and TRBJ2-2, with 9 positions matching TRBD2. Trimming cost V 2 bases and J 0 bases; bases outside gene matches: 7. CDR3 size: 18 residues. Germline CDR1 and CDR2: KGHSH and LQKENI. CDR3 region: CASSPMVLAGSNTGELFF. As DNA, the CDR3 is TGTGCCAGCTCACCAATGGTTCTAGCGGGATCGAACACCGGGGAGCTGTTTTTT.

This clone came up a few times. The chain is built from TRBV4-1 and TRBJ1-3; D may be TRBD1 (5 bases). Trimming left V 4 bases short and J 0 bases short, with 16 bases between. Germline V gene data show CDR1 as MGHRA and CDR2 as YSYEKL. CDR3 length: 17 residues. The CDR3 spells CASSRAGIINSGNTIYF. CDR3 sequence (DNA): TGCGCCAGCAGCCGGGCAGGGATCATCAACTCTGGAAACACCATATATTTT.

This clone was picked up a small number of times. This chain connects TRBV13 to TRBJ1-1, with 10 bases that match TRBD1. This CDR3 has 14 amino acids. J gave up 6 bases and V 8 bases, and 9 bases lay outside the gene matches. Germline CDR1 is PRHDT and CDR2 is FYEKMQ (reference sequence). The CDR3, as DNA: TGTGCCAGCCGACAGGGGGCAGGGAGGGCTGAAGCTTTCTTT. Its protein is CASRQGAGRAEAFF.

The sample holds one count of this clone. The V gene is TRBV5-1, the J gene TRBJ1-2; D perhaps matches TRBD1 (5 bases). The germline CDR1 and CDR2 sequences are SGHRS and YFSETQ. Deletions cut 3 bases from V and 2 bases from J, with 14 bases between. The CDR3 loop spans 15 amino acids. CDR3 DNA sequence: TGCGCCAGCAGCTGGGGGGGACCGGAGAACTATGGCTACACCTTC. Translating gives CASSWGGPENYGYTF.

This sequence joins TRBV6-2 or TRBV6-3 and TRBJ1-6; no firm D call. V lost 2 bases to trimming and J lost 9 bases, with 17 bases between them. The CDR3 has 16 residues. In germline, CDR1 is MNHEY, CDR2 SVGEGT. In DNA form, the CDR3 reads TGTGCCAGCAGTTACAGGCACAGCGGAGGCGGTTCACCCCTCCACTTT. This encodes CASSYRHSGGGSPLHF.

The chain has TRBV19 and TRBJ1-4; 7 nucleotides agree with TRBD1. Germline V lookup: CDR1 LNHDA, CDR2 SQIVND (reference sequence). The trim removed 4 bases at V and 8 bases at J, leaving 4 bases unmatched. The CDR3 is 13 residues long. Written as DNA, the CDR3 is TGTGCCAGTAGTAACAGGGGACCGGAAAAACTGTTTTTT. Amino acids: CASSNRGPEKLFF.

The chain employs TRBV27 and TRBJ2-7; possible D gene TRBD1, 5 bases. CDR3 size: 16 residues. The germline V gene encodes CDR1 MNHEY and CDR2 SMNVEV (reference sequence). Trimming removed 3 bases from V and 2 bases from J, with 17 bases in between. CDR3 nucleotides: TGTGCCAGCAGTTTTAGGGGCAAAGGGGCCCCCTACGAGCAGTACTTC. It is translated as CASSFRGKGAPYEQYF.

This sequence joins TRBV9 and TRBJ2-3, with D perhaps matching TRBD2 (7 bases). The CDR3 covers 15 residues. Per the germline V gene, CDR1 is SGDLS and CDR2 is YYNGEE. Trimming cost V 3 bases and J 2 bases, with 13 bases left between them. The chain's CDR3 is CASSAGGPSTDTQYF. The CDR3, as DNA: TGTGCCAGCAGCGCCGGGGGGCCCTCCACAGATACGCAGTATTTT. Full variable domain (remainder filled in from reference TRBV9 and TRBJ2-3): DSGVTQTPKHLITATGQRVTLRCSPRSGDLSVYWYQQSLDQGLQFLIQYYNGEERAKGNILERFSAQQFPDLHSELNLSSLELGDSALYFCASSAGGPSTDTQYFGPGTRLTVL.

The chain couples TRBV6-6 to TRBJ2-7; 9 nucleotides line up with TRBD1. J lost 2 bases, V lost 8 bases, and 7 bases had no gene match. The germline V gene encodes CDR1 MNHNY and CDR2 SVGAGI (reference sequence). The CDR3 consists of 14 residues. The CDR3 DNA reads TGTGCCAGCGTTGCCGGGACAGGGACCTACGAGCAGTACTTC. This gives the protein CASVAGTGTYEQYF.

This chain connects TRBV7-6 to TRBJ2-3; D possibly corresponds to TRBD2 (5 bases). The ends were cut back, 5 bases at V and 5 bases at J, with 17 bases in the middle. Germline V gene data show CDR1 as SGHVS and CDR2 as FNYEAQ. The length of the CDR3 is 15 residues. CDR3 sequence: CASSLLGSRIDTQYF. CDR3 nucleotides: TGTGCCAGCAGCCTACTAGGCTCGCGTATAGATACGCAGTATTTT.

The rearrangement links TRBV5-1 to TRBJ2-2; 8 nucleotides match TRBD1. CDR1 and CDR2 (germline): SGHRS, YFSETQ. Trimming took 2 bases from V and 3 from J; bases not matched to a gene: 9. The CDR3 length is 17 residues. The CDR3: CASSFPRGLGDTGELFF. The CDR3 bases are TGCGCCAGCAGCTTTCCCAGGGGGCTCGGGGACACCGGGGAGCTGTTTTTT. Using reference TRBV5-1 and TRBJ2-2 for the parts outside the CDR3, the full variable domain is KAGVTQTPRYLIKTRGQQVTLSCSPISGHRSVSWYQQTPGQGLQFLFEYFSETQRNKGNFPGRFSGRQFSNSRSEMNVSTLELGDSALYLCASSFPRGLGDTGELFFGEGSRLTVL.

The genes are TRBV4-2 and TRBJ2-1; 10 bases are a match to TRBD2. This CDR3 is built from 16 residues. Germline V gives CDR1 LGHNA, CDR2 YNFKEQ. V shed 4 bases, J shed 2 bases, and the junction held 5 bases outside the gene matches. The CDR3 sequence is CASSPSTSGTYNEQFF. As DNA, the CDR3 is TGTGCCAGCAGCCCTTCTACTAGCGGGACCTACAATGAGCAGTTCTTC.

This chain joins TRBV18 and TRBJ2-3, with 11 bases that match TRBD2. V lost 5 bases to trimming and J lost 1 base; unmatched junction nucleotides: 8. This CDR3 is 17 amino acids long. Germline-derived CDR1 and CDR2 are KGHSH and LQKENI. For the CDR3, the DNA is TGTGCCAGCTCATCGCTAGCGGGAGGTCCGGGCACAGATACGCAGTATTTT. Amino acid sequence: CASSSLAGGPGTDTQYF.

This chain connects TRBV5-1 to TRBJ1-2; D is uncertain. V dropped 3 bases and J dropped 4 bases, with 10 bases sitting between them. The CDR3 runs 13 residues. Germline assignment: CDR1 SGHRS and CDR2 YFSETQ. The CDR3 protein is CASSSEGPYGYTF. CDR3 in DNA: TGCGCCAGCAGCTCAGAGGGCCCCTATGGCTACACCTTC.

The CDR3 region has the DNA TGTGCCAGCTCACCGGGACAGGGGGCAAATGAGCAGTTCTTC. Its protein is CASSPGQGANEQFF. The V and J genes are TRBV19 and TRBJ2-1; 12 bases map to TRBD1. CDR3 length: 14 amino acids. Germline V gene data show CDR1 as LNHDA and CDR2 as SQIVND (reference sequence). V shed 9 bases and J 7 bases; nucleotides not matched to a gene: 7.

The V gene is TRBV9, the J gene TRBJ2-3, with D perhaps TRBD1 (6 bases). The CDR3 length is 14 residues. V was trimmed by 1 base and J by 4 bases, leaving 10 bases between them. The germline gives CDR1 SGDLS, CDR2 YYNGEE. DNA of the CDR3: TGTGCCAGCAGCGTAACAGGGTGGGCAGATACGCAGTATTTT. It codes for CASSVTGWADTQYF.

This chain uses TRBV7-2 with TRBJ1-2; 7 positions match TRBD1. The trim removed 4 bases at V and 4 bases at J, leaving 6 bases unmatched. The CDR3 consists of 14 residues. Germline-derived CDR1 and CDR2 are SGHTA and FQGNSA. In DNA form, the CDR3 reads TGTGCCAGCAGCTCAAAGACAGGGCCCTATGGCTACACCTTC. Its translation is CASSSKTGPYGYTF.

The chain recombines TRBV19 with TRBJ2-2; TRBD1 is a possible D gene (6 bases). Trimming shortened V by 4 bases and J by 5 bases, and 17 bases separated the two germline ends. CDR3 size: 16 residues. Germline V gives CDR1 LNHDA, CDR2 SQIVND (reference sequence). The CDR3 DNA reads as TGTGCCAGTAGTAGGGATACAGGGTCGTGGACCGGGGAGCTGTTTTTT. Residues: CASSRDTGSWTGELFF. The entire variable domain, with the rest obtained from reference TRBV19 and TRBJ2-2, is as follows: DGGITQSPKYLFRKEGQNVTLSCEQNLNHDAMYWYRQDPGQGLRLIYYSQIVNDFQKGDIAEGYSVSREKKESFPLTVTSAQKNPTAFYLCASSRDTGSWTGELFFGEGSRLTVL.

This clone was recorded a few times. The V gene is TRBV5-1, the J gene TRBJ1-3, with D perhaps TRBD1 (6 bases). Looked up from germline, CDR1 is SGHRS and CDR2 is YFSETQ. Deletions cut 4 bases from V and 0 bases from J, with 11 bases between. The CDR3 is made up of 15 amino acids. CDR3 sequence: CASSPQGTSGNTIYF. Here the CDR3 DNA reads TGCGCCAGCAGCCCACAGGGTACCTCTGGAAACACCATATATTTT.

The chain uses TRBV5-1 and TRBJ2-3; D is possibly TRBD1 (6 bases). V was trimmed by 7 bases and J by 1 base, leaving 10 bases between them. This CDR3 spans 13 amino acids. CDR1 and CDR2 (germline): SGHRS, YFSETQ. The CDR3 sequence: CASEGQGTDTQYF. As DNA, the CDR3 is TGCGCCAGCGAGGGACAAGGCACAGATACGCAGTATTTT. The variable domain in full, completed from reference TRBV5-1 and TRBJ2-3, reads KAGVTQTPRYLIKTRGQQVTLSCSPISGHRSVSWYQQTPGQGLQFLFEYFSETQRNKGNFPGRFSGRQFSNSRSEMNVSTLELGDSALYLCASEGQGTDTQYFGPGTRLTVL.

The chain combines TRBV5-1 with TRBJ1-4, with 10 bases matching TRBD1. V trimming: 6 bases; J trimming: 6 bases; junction bases outside the gene matches: 5. This CDR3 region has 14 residues. CDR1 is SGHRS and CDR2 is YFSETQ in the germline V gene. The CDR3 DNA is TGCGCCAGCAAACTGGACAGGGGGGATGAAAAACTGTTTTTT. Protein: CASKLDRGDEKLFF.